This T cell receptor beta chain is drawn from a study of blood T cell repertoires in COVID-19. Study at large: The United States, Italy and Spain provided the acute and convalescent COVID-19 samples. Sample material is recorded as cDNA or gDNA derived from T cells, B-cell-depleted T cells, or PBMCs.

The V gene's germline CDR1 is SGDLS and CDR2 YYNGEE. The CDR3 runs to 16 residues. The J segment lost 8 bases and the V segment lost 4 bases, leaving 11 bases of the junction unmatched. In the original processing: Using reference gene primer amplification, nucleated cell counts were estimated. Clones were sequenced by immunoSEQ multiplex PCR, and TCRdb holds only the in-frame ones, with some missing. V and J calls plus clone size are reproduced from that table; the DNA served to infer D and trimming. The sample shows some 150,000 clones, over 80% of them seen only once. This chain joins TRBV9 and TRBJ1-4; 10 positions match TRBD1. The sequence was collected from an older woman who had recovered from COVID-19. What was sequenced was peripheral blood. Here the CDR3 DNA reads TGTGCCAGCAGCCCCGGGAGGGGGACAGGGGCCGAAAAACTGTTTTTT. Amino acids: CASSPGRGTGAEKLFF.